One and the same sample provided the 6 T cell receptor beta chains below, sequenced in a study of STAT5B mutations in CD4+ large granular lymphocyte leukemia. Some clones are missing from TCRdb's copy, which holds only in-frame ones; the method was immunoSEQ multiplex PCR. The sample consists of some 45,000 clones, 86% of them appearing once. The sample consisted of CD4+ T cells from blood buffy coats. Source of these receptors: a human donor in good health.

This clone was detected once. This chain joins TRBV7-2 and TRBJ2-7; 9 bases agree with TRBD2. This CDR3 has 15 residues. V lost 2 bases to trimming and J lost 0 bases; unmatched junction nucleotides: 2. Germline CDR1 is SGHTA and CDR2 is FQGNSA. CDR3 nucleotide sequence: TGTGCCAGCAGCTTACGTAGCGGGAGCTCCTACGAGCAGTACTTC. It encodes CASSLRSGSSYEQYF.

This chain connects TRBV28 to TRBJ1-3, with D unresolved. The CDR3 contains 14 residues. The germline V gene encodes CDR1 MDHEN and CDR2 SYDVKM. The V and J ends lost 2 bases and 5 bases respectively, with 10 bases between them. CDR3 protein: CASSLASLRNTIYF. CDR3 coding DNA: TGTGCCAGCAGTTTAGCCAGCCTAAGAAACACCATATATTTT.

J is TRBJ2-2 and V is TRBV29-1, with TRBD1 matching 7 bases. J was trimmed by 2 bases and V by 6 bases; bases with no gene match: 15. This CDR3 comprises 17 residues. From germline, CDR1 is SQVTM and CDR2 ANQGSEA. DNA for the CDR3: TGCAGCGTCCGAAATGAGGGACAGCCGTTAAACACCGGGGAGCTGTTTTTT. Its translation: CSVRNEGQPLNTGELFF.

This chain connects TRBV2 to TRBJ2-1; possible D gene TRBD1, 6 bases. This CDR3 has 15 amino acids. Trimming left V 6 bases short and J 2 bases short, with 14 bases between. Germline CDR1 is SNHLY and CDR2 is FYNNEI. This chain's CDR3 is CASREDRKTYNEQFF. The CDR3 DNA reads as TGTGCCAGCAGAGAGGACAGAAAAACCTACAATGAGCAGTTCTTC. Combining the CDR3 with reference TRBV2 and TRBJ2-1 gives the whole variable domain EPEVTQTPSHQVTQMGQEVILRCVPISNHLYFYWYRQILGQKVEFLVSFYNNEISEKSEIFDDQFSVERPDGSNFTLKIRSTKLEDSAMYFCASREDRKTYNEQFFGPGTRLTVL.

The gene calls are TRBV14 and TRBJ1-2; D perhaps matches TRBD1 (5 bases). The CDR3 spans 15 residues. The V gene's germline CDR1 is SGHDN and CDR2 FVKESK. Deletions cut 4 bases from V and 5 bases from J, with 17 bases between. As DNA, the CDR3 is TGTGCCAGCAGCCGAGGGCTCCTGACAGAATATGGCTACACCTTC. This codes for CASSRGLLTEYGYTF.

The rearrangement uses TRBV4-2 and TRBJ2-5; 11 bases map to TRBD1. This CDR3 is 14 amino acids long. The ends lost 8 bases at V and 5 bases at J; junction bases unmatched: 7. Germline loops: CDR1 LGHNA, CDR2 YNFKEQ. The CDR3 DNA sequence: TGTGCCAGCGTTGGTGGGACAGGGGGTGAGACCCAGTACTTC. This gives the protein CASVGGTGGETQYF.